This TCR beta chain was captured in a study of blood T cell repertoires in COVID-19. Sequenced by immunoSEQ multiplex PCR; TCRdb stores in-frame clones only, minus some. The table records just under 250,000 clones, roughly 89% of them present only once. Germline CDR1 reads SEHNR; CDR2 reads FQNEAQ (reference sequence). The CDR3 consists of 19 residues. Trimming cost V 5 bases and J 0 bases; bases outside gene matches: 13. The V gene is TRBV7-9, the J gene TRBJ2-1, with 10 bases fitting TRBD2. The source of this sequence is a woman aged 25-40 years who had recovered from COVID-19. The sequenced sample consisted of PBMCs or T cells enriched from blood (not recorded which). CDR3 nucleotide sequence: TGTGCCAGCAGCGCACCGGGACTAGCGTCAGGGAGCTCCTACAATGAGCAGTTCTTC. Its translation is CASSAPGLASGSSYNEQFF.